This TCR beta chain was observed in a study of blood T cell repertoires in COVID-19. Study summary: Acute and convalescent COVID-19 samples came from the United States, Italy and Spain. In each case, the material was cDNA or gDNA derived from T cells, B-cell-depleted T cells, or PBMCs.

As originally analysed: Reference gene primer amplification gave estimated nucleated cell counts. The assay was immunoSEQ multiplex PCR, and TCRdb's table has in-frame clones only and misses some. That table is the source of V, J and clone size, and D and trimming were worked out from the DNA. The profile shows more than 250,000 clones, more than 80% of them singletons. Trimming left V 2 bases short and J 11 bases short, with 13 bases between. Germline CDR1 SGHDN, CDR2 FVKESK. The CDR3 runs to 14 residues. The receptor was isolated from a man between 18 and 29 years old who had recovered from COVID-19. The V gene is TRBV14, the J gene TRBJ1-6; a possible D gene is TRBD1 (6 bases). The specimen sequenced was peripheral blood. The CDR3, as DNA: TGTGCCAGCAGCCAATCCGGACAGTCACCACCCCTCCACTTT. This gives the protein CASSQSGQSPPLHF.